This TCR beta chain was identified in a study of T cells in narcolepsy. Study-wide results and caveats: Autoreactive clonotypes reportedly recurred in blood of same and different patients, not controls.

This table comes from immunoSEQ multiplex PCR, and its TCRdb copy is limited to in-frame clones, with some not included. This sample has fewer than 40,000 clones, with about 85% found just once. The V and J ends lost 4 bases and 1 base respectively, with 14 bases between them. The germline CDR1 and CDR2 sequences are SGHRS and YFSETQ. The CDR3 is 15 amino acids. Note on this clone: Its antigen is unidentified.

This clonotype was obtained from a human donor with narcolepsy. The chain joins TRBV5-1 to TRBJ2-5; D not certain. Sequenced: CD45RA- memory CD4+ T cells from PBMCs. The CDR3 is CASSPTLGFQETQYF. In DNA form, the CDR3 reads TGCGCCAGCAGCCCGACCTTGGGCTTCCAAGAGACCCAGTACTTC.